Below, one TCR beta chain is given with its context. Its antigen is as yet unknown. Libraries were prepared by immunoSEQ multiplex PCR; TCRdb keeps only in-frame clonotypes and omits some of them. The sample includes over 65,000 clones, around 84% of them seen just once. This specimen comes from a study of T cells in localized non-small cell lung cancer. Findings and caveats of the study: In uninvolved adjacent lung, T cell clonality reached its highest value, exceeding tumor.

The junction had 2 bases not matched to a gene; V was cut back by 6 bases and J by 2 bases. There are 14 residues in the CDR3. The germline V gene has CDR1 LGHNA and CDR2 YNFKEQ. The receptor was derived from a female donor of 60 years or more with stage I lung adenocarcinoma. This chain uses TRBV4-2 with TRBJ1-2, with 11 bases aligning to TRBD1. The source was peripheral blood, collected before any cancer treatment. The CDR3 DNA sequence: TGTGCCAGCAGGGGGACAGGGGGAAACTATGGCTACACCTTC. Translating gives CASRGTGGNYGYTF.